The rows below give T cell receptor beta chains drawn from one sample of a study of cytomegalovirus exposure and HLA in healthy donors. The table came from immunoSEQ multiplex PCR; TCRdb's copy has only in-frame clones and leaves some out. This sample has roughly 150,000 clones; 9.7% occur once, and the top ten carry 1.8%. The sample consisted of PBMCs. These receptor sequences come from a man aged 50 or older in good health and CMV-seronegative. The CDR3 runs from the conserved cysteine through the conserved F or W. The order of the fields is D gene, V gene, clone size, J gene, CDR3 protein, CDR3 DNA. The D gene is left open where the match is weak. Clone size is not always given. Where it is, it says once, few, many or a class for expanded clones.

.	TRBV5-1	few	TRBJ1-2	CASSLTRQAPVHGYTF	TGCGCCAGCAGCTTGACACGACAGGCGCCGGTCCATGGCTACACCTTC
.	TRBV5-1	.	TRBJ1-5	CASSFGGVYSNQPQHF	TGCGCCAGCAGCTTCGGCGGGGTTTATAGCAATCAGCCCCAGCATTTT
.	TRBV18	.	TRBJ2-3	CASSPYISRGTDTQYF	TGTGCCAGCTCACCATATATTTCGAGAGGCACAGATACGCAGTATTTT
.	TRBV6-5	few	TRBJ2-3	CASSYEVRATQYF	TGTGCCAGCAGTTACGAGGTGAGGGCTACGCAGTATTTT
.	TRBV30	few	TRBJ1-2	CAWSVVQVQSGYTF	TGTGCCTGGAGTGTAGTACAGGTACAATCTGGCTACACCTTC
.	TRBV6-1	.	TRBJ1-5	CASRPQGTSNQPQHF	TGTGCCAGCAGGCCACAGGGTACTAGCAATCAGCCCCAGCATTTT
TRBD1	TRBV5-4	.	TRBJ2-1	CASSRWGGTGNNEQFF	TGTGCCAGCAGCAGATGGGGTGGGACAGGGAACAATGAGCAGTTCTTC
.	TRBV9	few	TRBJ1-5	CASGIGHSNQPQHF	TGTGCCAGCGGCATAGGACATAGCAATCAGCCCCAGCATTTT
.	TRBV7-8	few	TRBJ1-4	CASSLVGGLDEKLFF	TGTGCCAGCAGCTTAGTCGGGGGGCTGGATGAAAAACTGTTTTTT
TRBD2	TRBV5-1	.	TRBJ2-7	CASSQGLAGIRSPREQYF	TGCGCCAGCAGCCAGGGACTAGCGGGTATAAGGTCCCCCAGGGAGCAGTACTTC
.	TRBV15	few	TRBJ1-2	CATSRGVRGANGYTF	TGTGCCACCAGCAGAGGAGTTCGGGGGGCCAATGGCTACACCTTC
.	TRBV7-8	few	TRBJ1-1	CASSVQGNTEAFF	TGTGCCAGCAGCGTACAGGGTAACACTGAAGCTTTCTTT
.	TRBV30	few	TRBJ2-3	CAWSSTGTDTQYF	TGTGCCTGGAGCTCAACGGGCACAGATACGCAGTATTTT
.	TRBV15	.	TRBJ2-7	CATSREITGNEQYF	TGTGCCACCAGCAGAGAGATCACAGGGAACGAGCAGTACTTC